These 2 T cell receptor beta chains came from one sample sequenced in a study of neurological immune-mediated disorders. TCRdb re-analysed the 5' RACE reads in MiXCR, keeping a single row per CDR3 protein. Of over 70,000 distinct CDR3 sequences in the sample, roughly 10% were seen once. Documented time point: longitudinal time-point 1 (baseline). The sequenced sample consisted of PBMCs. The source is a man aged 25 to 40 in good health.

This clonotype has a handful of counts. This rearrangement joins TRBV6-6 to TRBJ2-7, with unresolved D. V lost 1 base and J 2 bases, leaving 9 bases between the germline ends. Germline CDR1 reads MNHNY; CDR2 reads SVGAGI (reference sequence). There are 14 residues in the CDR3. CDR3 nucleotide sequence: TGTGCCAGCAGTTACTTATCGGATACCTACGAGCAGTACTTC. As protein: CASSYLSDTYEQYF.

This clonotype was found many times. The V gene is TRBV5-1, the J gene TRBJ2-5, with D possibly TRBD2 on 6 matching bases. This CDR3 spans 16 amino acids. In germline, CDR1 is SGHRS, CDR2 YFSETQ. V lost 4 bases and J lost 7, with 23 bases in between. As DNA, the CDR3 is TGCGCCAGCAGCCTCACACCCGCGGGGCCGCTGGGGACCCAGTACTTC. Protein product: CASSLTPAGPLGTQYF.